This passage covers 10 T cell receptor beta chains from one sample sequenced in a study of identical twins. MiXCR was run by TCRdb on the 5' RACE reads, yielding one entry per CDR3 protein. The sample yields under 400,000 distinct CDR3 sequences, roughly 10% seen once. The specimen was naive T cells sorted from blood. These receptors all stem from a woman aged 45-65 years in good health.

The chain links TRBV4-2 to TRBJ1-1; maybe TRBD1 (6 bases). Trimming cost V 1 base and J 4 bases, with 10 bases left between them. Germline lookup yields CDR1 LGHNA and CDR2 YNFKEQ. This CDR3 region has 14 residues. DNA for the CDR3: TGTGCCAGCAGCCAAGGACAGGAGTTCACTGAAGCTTTCTTT. Its protein product is CASSQGQEFTEAFF.

Many counts were recorded for this clonotype. This chain links TRBV29-1 with TRBJ2-3, with D maybe TRBD1 (6 bases). Per germline, CDR1 SQVTM and CDR2 ANQGSEA. The CDR3 runs 15 residues. Trimming removed 6 bases at V and 5 bases at J, with 21 bases between. CDR3 nucleotide sequence: TGCAGCGTCCAGACAACAACAGGGTACGGAGATACGCAGTATTTT. Encoded protein: CSVQTTTGYGDTQYF.

This chain links TRBV11-2 with TRBJ2-7; a possible D gene is TRBD2 (5 bases). Germline values: CDR1 SGHAT, CDR2 FQNNGV. This CDR3 has 15 amino acids. The V gene lost 0 bases and the J gene lost 4 bases, with 13 bases spanning the gap. CDR3 sequence (DNA): TGTGCCAGCAGCTTAGACCGACGGGGAATTTACGAGCAGTACGTC. It yields the protein CASSLDRRGIYEQYV.

V is TRBV12-3 or TRBV12-4 and J is TRBJ2-1; 9 bases map to TRBD2. J was trimmed by 0 bases and V by 0 bases; bases with no gene match: 3. The CDR3 is 17 residues long. CDR3 in amino acids: CASSLAVAGASYNEQFF. CDR3 bases: TGTGCCAGCAGTTTAGCCGTAGCGGGAGCCTCCTACAATGAGCAGTTCTTC.

The chain combines TRBV24-1 with TRBJ2-2; TRBD1 aligns across 7 bases. From germline, CDR1 is KGHDR and CDR2 SFDVKD. J lost 3 bases, V lost 5 bases, and 5 bases had no gene match. The CDR3 length is 15 residues. The CDR3 DNA is TGTGCCACCAGTGTAAGGGACAGAGACACCGGGGAGCTGTTTTTT. It specifies CATSVRDRDTGELFF.

This clonotype was detected a few times. The chain joins TRBV2 to TRBJ2-7; 7 nucleotides match TRBD1. Germline trimming cut 4 bases from V and 4 bases from J; bases unmatched to any gene: 4. There are 13 residues in the CDR3. CDR1 and CDR2 (germline): SNHLY, FYNNEI. In DNA, the CDR3 is TGTGCCAGCAGTGGGGGACAGTTTTACGAGCAGTACTTC. Translating gives CASSGGQFYEQYF. The variable domain in full, completed from reference TRBV2 and TRBJ2-7, reads EPEVTQTPSHQVTQMGQEVILRCVPISNHLYFYWYRQILGQKVEFLVSFYNNEISEKSEIFDDQFSVERPDGSNFTLKIRSTKLEDSAMYFCASSGGQFYEQYFGPGTRLTVT.

The table lists this clonotype with a few counts. The chain is built from TRBV14 and TRBJ2-1, with 12 nucleotides matching TRBD1. The CDR3 consists of 17 residues. CDR1 and CDR2 (germline): SGHDN, FVKESK. With 5 bases clipped from V and 7 bases from J, the junction kept 12 bases outside the gene matches. CDR3 nucleotide sequence: TGTGCCAGCAGCACACCGGGACAGGGGGCTGGGCGGAATGAGCAGTTCTTC. Protein: CASSTPGQGAGRNEQFF.

DNA for the CDR3: TGTGCCAGCAGCCAGGACTTTAGGGCCGGGGAGCTGTTTTTT. Protein sequence: CASSQDFRAGELFF. This chain links TRBV7-2 with TRBJ2-2; D may be TRBD2 (5 bases). This CDR3 contains 14 residues. Deletions cut 5 bases from V and 6 bases from J, with 13 bases between. Per germline, CDR1 SGHTA and CDR2 FQGNSA.

This clonotype was seen only a few times. The chain employs TRBV5-5 and TRBJ1-1; a weak D match, TRBD1 (5 bases). There are 16 residues in the CDR3. The V and J ends lost 4 bases and 2 bases respectively, with 18 bases between them. From germline, CDR1 is SGHKS and CDR2 YYEKEE (reference sequence). Here the CDR3 reads CASSPPPGPFNTEAFF. As DNA, the CDR3 is TGTGCCAGCAGCCCCCCTCCGGGGCCCTTCAACACTGAAGCTTTCTTT.

In its sample, this clonotype was seen a few times. Written as DNA, the CDR3 is TGTGCCAGCAGCCTCGGACTAGCGGGAGGCCCCCAAAATGAGCAGTTCTTC. It yields the protein CASSLGLAGGPQNEQFF. The chain combines TRBV11-2 with TRBJ2-1; 14 bases align to TRBD2. The ends lost 5 bases at V and 7 bases at J; junction bases unmatched: 10. The germline gives CDR1 SGHAT, CDR2 FQNNGV. The CDR3 contains 17 residues.